The source of this T cell receptor (beta chain) is a study of blood T cell repertoires in COVID-19. The CDR3 totals 13 residues. J lost 9 bases, V lost 0 bases, and 4 bases had no gene match. Germline V lookup: CDR1 KGHSH, CDR2 LQKENI. Authors' processing steps: Amplification of reference gene primers was used by the study to estimate nucleated cell counts. Produced via immunoSEQ multiplex PCR; TCRdb's table is partial and in-frame only. D and trimming were read from the DNA, whereas the V and J calls and clone size are those reported in that table. The sample records more than 200,000 clones, around 86% being singletons.

The sequencing sample was made of PBMCs or T cells enriched from blood (not recorded which). This TCR came from a woman in her forties or fifties who had recovered from COVID-19. This chain joins TRBV18 and TRBJ2-7, with TRBD1 identical over 8 bases. The CDR3: CASSPPDRAGQYF. Here the CDR3 DNA reads TGTGCCAGCTCACCACCGGACAGGGCTGGGCAGTACTTC.